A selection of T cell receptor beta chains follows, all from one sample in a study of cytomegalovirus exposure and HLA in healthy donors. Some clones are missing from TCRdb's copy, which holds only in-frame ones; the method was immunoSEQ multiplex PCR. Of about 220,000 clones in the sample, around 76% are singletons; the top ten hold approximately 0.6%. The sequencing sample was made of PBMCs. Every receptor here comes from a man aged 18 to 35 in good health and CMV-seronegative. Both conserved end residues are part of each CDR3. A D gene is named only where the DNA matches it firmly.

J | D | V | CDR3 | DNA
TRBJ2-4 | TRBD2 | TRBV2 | CASSAGLDWHF | TGTGCCAGCAGCGCCGGACTAGACTGGCACTTC
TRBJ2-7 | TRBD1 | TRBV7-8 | CASSLQPGQLYEQYF | TGTGCCAGCAGCCTTCAACCGGGACAGCTCTACGAGCAGTACTTC
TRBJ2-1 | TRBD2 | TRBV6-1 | CASSEFTLTLAGGLNEQFF | TGTGCCAGCAGTGAATTTACCCTTACCCTAGCGGGAGGGTTGAATGAGCAGTTCTTC
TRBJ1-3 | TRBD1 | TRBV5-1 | CASSLLGQGGNTIYF | TGCGCCAGCAGCCTACTAGGACAGGGTGGAAACACCATATATTTT
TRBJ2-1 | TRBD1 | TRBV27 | CASSLGDRGLNEQFF | TGTGCCAGCAGTTTAGGGGACAGGGGGCTCAATGAGCAGTTCTTC
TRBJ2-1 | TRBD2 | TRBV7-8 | CASSFTSGSYNEQFF | TGTGCCAGCAGCTTCACTAGCGGGAGCTACAATGAGCAGTTCTTC
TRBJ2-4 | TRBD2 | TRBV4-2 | CASSQATSGIRDIQYF | TGTGCCAGCAGCCAAGCGACTAGCGGGATACGAGACATTCAGTACTTC
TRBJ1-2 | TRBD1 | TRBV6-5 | CASSYSGQGDYGYTF | TGTGCCAGCAGTTACTCTGGACAGGGAGACTATGGCTACACCTTC
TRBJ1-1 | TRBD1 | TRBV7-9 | CASRSQGDLGEAFF | TGTGCCAGCAGATCCCAGGGGGACCTCGGTGAAGCTTTCTTT
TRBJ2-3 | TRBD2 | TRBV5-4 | CASSPIAGVATDTQYF | TGTGCCAGCAGCCCGATAGCGGGAGTCGCCACAGATACGCAGTATTTT
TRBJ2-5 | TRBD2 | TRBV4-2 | CASSYGYALAGGETQYF | TGTGCCAGCAGCTACGGCTACGCACTAGCGGGAGGGGAGACCCAGTACTTC
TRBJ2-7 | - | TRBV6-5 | CASSYRRADEQYF | TGTGCCAGCAGTTACAGGAGGGCCGACGAGCAGTACTTC
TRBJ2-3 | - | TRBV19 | CASSSTGTDTQYF | TGTGCCAGTAGTTCGACCGGGACAGATACGCAGTATTTT
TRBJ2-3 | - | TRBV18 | CASSPSRDSTQYF | TGTGCCAGCTCACCGAGCCGGGACTCTACGCAGTATTTT
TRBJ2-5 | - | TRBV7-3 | CASSAGSQETQYF | TGTGCCAGTAGCGCCGGTAGCCAAGAGACCCAGTACTTC
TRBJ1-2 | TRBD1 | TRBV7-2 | CASSSRGLDRVGIKGYTF | TGTGCCAGCAGCTCGCGAGGACTGGACAGGGTGGGGATTAAAGGCTACACCTTC
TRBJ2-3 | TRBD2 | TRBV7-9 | CSSSSRLAGVLDTQYF | TGTTCCAGCAGCTCACGACTAGCGGGAGTTTTAGATACGCAGTATTTT